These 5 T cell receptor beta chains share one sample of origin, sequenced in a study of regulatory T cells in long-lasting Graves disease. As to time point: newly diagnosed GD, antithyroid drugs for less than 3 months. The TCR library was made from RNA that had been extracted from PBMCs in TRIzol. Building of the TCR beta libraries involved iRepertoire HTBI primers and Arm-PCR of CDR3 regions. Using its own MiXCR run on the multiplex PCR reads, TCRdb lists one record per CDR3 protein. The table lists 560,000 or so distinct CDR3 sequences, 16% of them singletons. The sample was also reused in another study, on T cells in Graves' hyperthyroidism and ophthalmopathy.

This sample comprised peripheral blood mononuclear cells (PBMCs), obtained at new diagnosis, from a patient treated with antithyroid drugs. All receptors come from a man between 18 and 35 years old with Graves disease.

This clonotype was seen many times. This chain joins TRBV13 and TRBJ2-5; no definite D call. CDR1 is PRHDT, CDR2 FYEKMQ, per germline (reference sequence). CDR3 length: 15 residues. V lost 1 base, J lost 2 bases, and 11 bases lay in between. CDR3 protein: CASSLVRIGQETQYF. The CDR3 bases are TGTGCCAGCAGCTTAGTGCGGATCGGACAAGAGACCCAGTACTTC.

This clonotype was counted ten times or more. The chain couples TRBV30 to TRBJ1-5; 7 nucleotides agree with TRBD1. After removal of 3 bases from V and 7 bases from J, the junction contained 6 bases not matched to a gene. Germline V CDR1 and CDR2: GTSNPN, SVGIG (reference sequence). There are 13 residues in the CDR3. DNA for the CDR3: TGTGCCTGGAGCGACAGGGTCGACCAGCCCCAGCATTTT. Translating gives CAWSDRVDQPQHF.

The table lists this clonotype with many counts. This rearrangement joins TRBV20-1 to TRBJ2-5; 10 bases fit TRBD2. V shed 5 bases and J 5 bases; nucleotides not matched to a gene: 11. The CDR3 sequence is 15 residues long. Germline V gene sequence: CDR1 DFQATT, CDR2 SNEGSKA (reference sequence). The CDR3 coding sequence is TGCAGTGCTCCCCTTACCGGGACTAGCGTGGAGACCCAGTACTTC. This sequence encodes CSAPLTGTSVETQYF.

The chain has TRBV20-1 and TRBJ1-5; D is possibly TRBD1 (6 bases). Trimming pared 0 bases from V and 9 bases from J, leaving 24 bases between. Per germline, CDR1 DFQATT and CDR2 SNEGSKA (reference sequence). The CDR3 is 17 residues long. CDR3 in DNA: TGCAGTGCTAGAGACGGGGGCCGGGGGGCCTTAGCGGGGCCCCAGCATTTT. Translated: CSARDGGRGALAGPQHF.

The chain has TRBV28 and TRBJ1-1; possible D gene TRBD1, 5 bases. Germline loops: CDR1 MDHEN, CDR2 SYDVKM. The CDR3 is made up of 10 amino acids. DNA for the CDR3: TGTGCTTCCAGGGCCCTTGAAGCTTTCTTT. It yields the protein CASRALEAFF. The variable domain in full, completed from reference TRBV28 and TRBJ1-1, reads DVKVTQSSRYLVKRTGEKVFLECVQDMDHENMFWYRQDPGLGLRLIYFSYDVKMKEKGDIPEGYSVSREKKERFSLILESASTNQTSMYLCASRALEAFFGQGTRLTVV.